The 9 T cell receptor beta chains below all came from one sample that was sequenced in a study of blood T cell repertoires in COVID-19. Data came from immunoSEQ multiplex PCR; TCRdb stores just in-frame clones and leaves some out. The table includes roughly 280,000 clones, 70% to 90% detected once. Sequenced input: peripheral blood. These receptor sequences come from a woman aged 65 to 85 with acute or convalescent COVID-19.

CDR3 nucleotides: TGCAGTGCTAGTCCCTCATTGCGGGACAGGGTTGATGAGACCCAGTACTTC. It translates to CSASPSLRDRVDETQYF. The chain has TRBV20-1 and TRBJ2-5, with 9 nucleotides matching TRBD1. Looked up from germline, CDR1 is DFQATT and CDR2 is SNEGSKA (reference sequence). V lost 3 bases and J lost 5; bases outside the gene matches: 16. The CDR3 runs to 17 residues.

The rearrangement links TRBV4-1 to TRBJ1-2; D gene uncertain. The CDR3 spans 13 residues. CDR1 and CDR2 (germline): MGHRA, YSYEKL. Trimming stripped 1 base from V and 7 bases from J, with 10 bases between. The CDR3 DNA is TGCGCCAGCAGCCAAGGCCGGACTGCTGGCTACACCTTC. Translation: CASSQGRTAGYTF.

The chain uses TRBV7-8 and TRBJ2-3; D is possibly TRBD2 (5 bases). V was cut by 4 bases and J by 6 bases, with 8 bases left in between. Germline CDR1 reads SGHVS; CDR2 reads FQNEAQ. CDR3 length: 12 residues. The chain's CDR3 is CASSSLGDTQYF. The CDR3 DNA reads as TGTGCCAGCAGCTCACTAGGGGATACGCAGTATTTT.

This clone was counted a few times. The V call is TRBV19, the J call TRBJ2-2; TRBD2 matches at 7 bases. This CDR3 contains 16 residues. V lost 5 bases, J lost 2 bases, and 8 bases stayed unmatched. Per germline, CDR1 LNHDA and CDR2 SQIVND (reference sequence). The CDR3 sequence: CASSQRGGSNTGELFF. As DNA, the CDR3 is TGTGCCAGTAGTCAACGCGGGGGATCAAACACCGGGGAGCTGTTTTTT.

CDR3 sequence: CASSSGLAGEQFF. CDR3 in DNA: TGTGCCAGCAGCTCGGGACTAGCGGGTGAGCAGTTCTTC. The chain is built from TRBV7-3 and TRBJ2-1; TRBD2 matches 12 bases. Germline V lookup: CDR1 SGHTA, CDR2 FQGTGA. CDR3 length: 13 residues. With 4 bases clipped from V and 9 bases from J, the junction kept 1 base outside the gene matches. Full variable domain (rest looked up from reference TRBV7-3 and TRBJ2-1): GAGVSQTPSNKVTEKGKYVELRCDPISGHTALYWYRQSLGQGPEFLIYFQGTGAADDSGLPNDRFFAVRPEGSVSTLKIQRTERGDSAVYLCASSSGLAGEQFFGPGTRLTVL.

The rearrangement joins TRBV18 to TRBJ1-5; a possible D gene is TRBD1 (5 bases). This CDR3 comprises 15 residues. The germline CDR1 and CDR2 sequences are KGHSH and LQKENI. V was shortened by 0 bases and J by 10 bases, with 16 bases between the two germline ends. The CDR3 here is CASSPPGRANGPQHF. CDR3 nucleotide sequence: TGTGCCAGCTCACCACCAGGCAGGGCCAATGGTCCCCAGCATTTT.

This chain links TRBV2 with TRBJ1-5; TRBD1 is a possible D gene (5 bases). V was pared by 9 bases and J by 4 bases, with 16 bases between. CDR3 length: 14 amino acids. Looked up from germline, CDR1 is SNHLY and CDR2 is FYNNEI. CDR3 coding DNA: TGTGCCAGTCGGGGGGTCAGGGTTAATCAGCCCCAGCATTTT. It yields the protein CASRGVRVNQPQHF.

In DNA, the CDR3 is TGCAGTGCTAGACCCCTCCCCGGGTACACCTTC. Amino acids: CSARPLPGYTF. This chain connects TRBV20-1 to TRBJ1-2, with no clear D. Germline CDR1 is DFQATT and CDR2 is SNEGSKA (reference sequence). The CDR3 runs 11 residues. Trimming took off 2 bases at V and 11 bases at J, with 12 bases between the two ends.

In this sample, this clone turned up once. V is TRBV10-3 and J is TRBJ1-5, with D tentatively TRBD1 (6 bases). Per the germline V gene, CDR1 is ENHRY and CDR2 is SYGVKD. V lost 6 bases and J lost 5, with 29 bases in between. This CDR3 spans 19 amino acids. As DNA, the CDR3 is TGTGCCATCAGCGAGGAGGGCTGGGGGCTTGGTGCAGCCGATCAGCCCCAGCATTTT. This codes for CAISEEGWGLGAADQPQHF.